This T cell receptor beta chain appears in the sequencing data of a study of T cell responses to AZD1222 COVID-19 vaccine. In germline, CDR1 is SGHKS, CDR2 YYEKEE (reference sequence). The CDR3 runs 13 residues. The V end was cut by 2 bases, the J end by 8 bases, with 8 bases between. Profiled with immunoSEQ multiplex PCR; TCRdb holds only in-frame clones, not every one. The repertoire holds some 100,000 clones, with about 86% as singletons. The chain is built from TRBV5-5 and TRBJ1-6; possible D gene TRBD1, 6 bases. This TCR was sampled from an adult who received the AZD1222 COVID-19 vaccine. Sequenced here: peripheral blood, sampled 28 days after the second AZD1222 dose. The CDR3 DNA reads TGTGCCAGCAGCTTCTACAGGGATTCACCCCTCCACTTT. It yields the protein CASSFYRDSPLHF. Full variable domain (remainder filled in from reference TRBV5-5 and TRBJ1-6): DAGVTQSPTHLIKTRGQQVTLRCSPISGHKSVSWYQQVLGQGPQFIFQYYEKEERGRGNFPDRFSARQFPNYSSELNVNALLLGDSALYLCASSFYRDSPLHFGNGTRLTVT.